This TCR beta chain was documented in a study of blood T cell repertoires in COVID-19 (dated by TCRdb to the early 2020s). With regard to the full study: The collaborator samples originated in the United States, Italy and Spain and spanned the acute and convalescent phases of COVID-19. The prospective study material was composed of cDNA or gDNA derived from T cells, B-cell-depleted T cells, or PBMCs. The dataset comprised deeply sampled blood TCRbeta repertoires from subjects exposed to, actively infected with, or recovered from COVID-19. The repertoires were made available in a free public database intended to serve as a resource for research on the immune response to SARS-CoV-2. The samples were drawn from two sources: the first 160 participants of the ongoing ImmuneRACE study, and 1,000 to 1,500 subjects contributed by 6 global collaborators. A de-identified subject ID, COVID-19 status, age in years and sex were almost always included in the sample metadata. Where available, HLA class I and class II types were taken from metadata supplied by the sample provider and were not determined by assay-based typing. The study at large found these results: Clinical and demographic metadata were provided uncurated, with the amount varying by source and participant.

TCRbeta CDR3 regions were amplified from genomic DNA using the immunoSEQ Assay, a bias-controlled multiplex PCR. In the original analysis: The number of nucleated cells in each sample was estimated from the amplification of reference gene primers within the assay. Sequence reads were collapsed and filtered to measure the absolute abundance of every unique TCRbeta CDR3 rearrangement. For each sample, productive Simpson clonality was calculated by taking the square root of Simpson's diversity index across productive rearrangements. The table was pulled from immuneACCESS by TCRdb, which kept in-frame rearrangements only. Such tables lose some clones; where checked, under half of the loss comes from unresolved V genes, and the rest has no known cause. V and J calls and clone size come straight from that table; D and trimming were deduced from the DNA. Across this sample there are about 330,000 clones, with roughly 90% seen only once. 5% to 7% of the sample is taken by the ten largest.

Another Seattle source contributed samples from volunteer blood donors who had recovered from COVID-19. Collaborating institutions collected whole blood in K2EDTA tubes following their own protocols. Collaborator samples were shipped for TCRbeta analysis as frozen whole blood, isolated PBMCs, or DNA extracted from either sample type. Trimming takes 5 bases from V and 0 bases from J, and the germline ends sit 10 bases apart. As encoded in the germline V gene, CDR1 is SQVTM while CDR2 is ANQGSEA. The CDR3 contains 13 residues, cysteine and phenylalanine counted. The only DNA kept is the CDR3, 39 bases in frame from the first base. This clone was counted once. Its recognized antigen is unknown. Within one base of it there is no much larger clone, and no base qualities were kept.

Sequenced: peripheral blood. The chain is assembled from TRBV29-1 and TRBJ1-1, with TRBD1 tentatively as D gene (5 bases match). The TCR sequence derives from a man between 18 and 29 years old who had recovered from COVID-19. The nucleotides are TGCAGCGTTTACAGGAGAATGAACACTGAAGCTTTCTTT. Its protein reads: CSVYRRMNTEAFF.